Described below is a single TCR beta chain sequence and its context. Its target is not known. Eight separate reactions per sample yielded the cDNA. Template switching added UMIs carrying a 6-nucleotide sample barcode. TCRdb derives one entry per CDR3 protein from the 5' RACE reads, leaving out DNA. There are approximately 400,000 distinct CDR3 sequences in the sample, with about 2.3% held by the top ten. The CDR3 has 13 residues. Germline CDR1 is LGHDT and CDR2 is YNNKEL (reference sequence). Total RNA from whole blood was isolated with no T cell sorting. The data originate from a study of monozygotic twins with inflammatory bowel disease. General study findings and limits: Versus healthy twins, IBD patients showed fewer clonotypes shared with others, especially with disease activity.

The rearrangement joins TRBV3-1 to TRBJ2-2. The sequence derives from a human donor with ulcerative colitis or Crohn's disease, or a healthy co-twin of an affected twin (not recorded which). The sample consisted of blood. The CDR3 sequence is CASSQDTTGELFF.